The 5 T cell receptor beta chains below come from one sample, sequenced in a study of metastatic and nonmetastatic thyroid tumors (dated by TCRdb to 2020 to 2022). No patient had received any treatment before thyroid surgery. The library was built by means of PCR. Instrument used: Illumina HiSeq 4000. TCRdb handled the public reads itself, with Q25 trimming in fastp and clone calling in MiXCR, and kept productive beta chains. The sample table records approximately 24,000 clones; 20% to 25% of these occur just once. The ten most abundant clones make up approximately 30% of the sample. The specimen sequenced was blood. The receptors come from a male donor with papillary thyroid cancer or a benign thyroid nodule (not recorded which). Some clones in this sample may be carry-over from other donors' samples.

This clone has at least ten counts. The chain joins TRBV9 to TRBJ1-2; no clear D gene. Per germline, CDR1 SGDLS and CDR2 YYNGEE. There are 12 residues in the CDR3. V lost 0 bases, J lost 8 bases, and 8 bases lay in between. The CDR3 reads CASSVVGGGYTF. The DNA of the CDR3 is TGTGCCAGCAGCGTAGTTGGAGGCGGCTACACCTTC.

This clone occurred many times. The genes are TRBV5-8 and TRBJ1-2; no reliable D call. The CDR3 is made up of 15 amino acids. With 0 bases removed from V and 4 bases from J, the gap between germline ends came to 13 bases. Per the germline V gene, CDR1 is SGHTS and CDR2 is YDEGEE. The CDR3, as DNA: TGTGCCAGCAGCTTGGGAGGAGGCAAGATCTATGGCTACACCTTC. Translating it yields CASSLGGGKIYGYTF. The full variable domain, its missing parts supplied by reference TRBV5-8 and TRBJ1-2, is EAGVTQSPTHLIKTRGQQATLRCSPISGHTSVYWYQQALGLGLQFLLWYDEGEERNRGNFPPRFSGRQFPNYSSELNVNALELEDSALYLCASSLGGGKIYGYTFGSGTRLTVV.

This clone was picked up many times. A junction boundary mismatches the germline segment, possibly from a read error. The sample contains more than one DNA sequence encoding this CDR3. V gene TRBV20-1 combines with J gene TRBJ1-3; possible D gene TRBD1, 5 bases. Germline CDR1 is DFQATT and CDR2 is SNEGSKA (reference sequence). The CDR3 has 11 residues. The CDR3 coding sequence is TGTAGTGCGAAATGGGGGGGCACCATATATTTT. The encoded protein is CSAKWGGTIYF.

The sample holds many counts of this clone. J is TRBJ1-5 and V is TRBV7-9; D is ambiguous. This CDR3 region has 14 residues. Trimming shortened V by 6 bases and J by 0 bases, and 9 bases separated the two germline ends. In germline, CDR1 is SEHNR, CDR2 FQNEAQ (reference sequence). CDR3 sequence reads: CASSPIYSNQPQHF. For the CDR3, the DNA is TGTGCCAGCAGTCCAATTTATAGCAATCAGCCCCAGCATTTT.

Details on this clone: The CDR3 end shows no conserved phenylalanine or tryptophan, and so a read error is likely. The chain employs TRBV5-1 and TRBJ1-2; TRBD1 matches 9 bases. CDR1 is SGHRS, CDR2 YFSETQ, per germline. V lost 4 bases, J lost 4 bases, and 8 bases stayed unmatched. This CDR3 comprises 15 residues. The CDR3 bases are TGCGCCAGCAGCATAGGACAGGGGCGGTTCTATGGCTACACCCTC. This sequence encodes CASSIGQGRFYGYTL.